A selection of T cell receptor beta chains follows, all from one sample in a study of radiotherapy plus CTLA-4 blockade in lung cancer. TCRdb keeps only in-frame clones here, not all; method: immunoSEQ multiplex PCR. The sample lists some 70,000 clones, around 81% occurring once. This specimen was peripheral blood, taken from a patient treated with radiotherapy plus ipilimumab. The source is a human donor with non-small cell lung cancer who had a partial response to radiotherapy plus ipilimumab. Both conserved end residues are part of each CDR3. A D gene is named only where the DNA matches it firmly. Rows give clone size only sometimes, using once, few, many, or a class for an expanded clone.

TRBJ1-2,TRBD1,NA,TRBV2,CASRGRTGDNYGYTF,TGTGCCAGCAGGGGCCGGACAGGCGATAACTATGGCTACACCTTC
TRBJ2-1,TRBD2,NA,TRBV6-5,CASSSSAGGPDEQFF,TGTGCCAGCAGTTCCTCAGCGGGAGGGCCCGATGAGCAGTTCTTC
TRBJ1-1,NA,NA,TRBV5-1,CASMTQGNTEAFF,TGCGCCAGTATGACACAGGGGAACACTGAAGCTTTCTTT
TRBJ2-3,NA,few,TRBV10-1,CASSESGRGSTDTQYF,TGCGCCAGCAGTGAGTCGGGCAGGGGTAGCACAGATACGCAGTATTTT
TRBJ2-7,TRBD1,NA,TRBV28,CAARGPSYEQYF,TGTGCCGCCAGGGGGCCCTCCTACGAGCAGTACTTC
TRBJ2-7,TRBD2,NA,TRBV27,CASGRDYSYEQYF,TGTGCCAGCGGTCGGGACTACTCCTACGAGCAGTACTTC
TRBJ2-7,TRBD2,NA,TRBV9,CASSPLLQFSGGAYEQYF,TGTGCCAGCAGCCCTCTCCTCCAATTTAGCGGGGGTGCCTACGAGCAGTACTTC
TRBJ2-6,TRBD1,NA,TRBV7-9,CASSLGTGTRAGANVLTF,TGTGCCAGCAGTCTCGGGACAGGGACGCGTGCCGGGGCCAACGTCCTGACTTTC
TRBJ1-4,NA,NA,TRBV2,CASGGTLATNEKLFF,TGTGCCAGCGGCGGGACCTTGGCAACTAATGAAAAACTGTTTTTT
TRBJ1-4,TRBD1,few,TRBV29-1,CSVRDRGNQKLFF,TGCAGCGTCCGGGACAGGGGGAATCAAAAACTGTTTTTT
TRBJ2-5,TRBD1,NA,TRBV18,CASSPLADRGGETQYF,TGTGCCAGCTCACCACTTGCGGACAGGGGTGGAGAGACCCAGTACTTC
TRBJ1-2,TRBD1,once,TRBV7-2,CASSLAALGQGTNYGYTF,TGTGCCAGCAGCTTAGCGGCGCTGGGACAGGGTACTAACTATGGCTACACCTTC
TRBJ2-7,TRBD2,NA,TRBV5-4,CASGGGEGGQSYEQYF,TGTGCCAGCGGCGGGGGGGAGGGCGGGCAATCCTACGAGCAGTACTTC
TRBJ1-3,TRBD1,NA,TRBV2,CASSERGTGSSGNTIYF,TGTGCCAGCAGTGAAAGGGGGACAGGGAGCTCTGGAAACACCATATATTTT